This TCR beta chain is from a study of CD8 T cells in cerebrospinal fluid in Alzheimer's disease (dated by TCRdb to about 2020). With regard to the full study: CSF T cell clonal expansion was assessed with two single-cell approaches: plate-based nested PCR sequencing and droplet-based sequencing. Whether clonally expanded T cells were present in cerebrospinal fluid from healthy elderly individuals and from patients with neurodegenerative disease was tested. The droplet-based CSF comparison of patients and controls included roughly 9 healthy controls (around 11,000 cells) and roughly 9 patients with MCI or Alzheimer's disease (10,391 cells). The CSF gene-expression analysis, which included patients with Parkinson's disease, covered a total of approximately 25 samples. The paper's findings and limits, for the study overall: Only samples with detectable clones went into the overall clonality comparison: 11 healthy, 5 MCI, 5 AD, and 6 PD. In pooled data, a highly expanded clone (at least 3% of TCRs) occurred in 1 of 10 healthy subjects versus 4 of 6 Alzheimer's patients. Finding EBV-specific TCRs in CSF, the authors cautioned, does not establish a causal link between EBV and Alzheimer's disease. The EBV-specific clones were neither the most highly expanded clones nor enriched among patients. In patients with MCI or Alzheimer's disease, the biggest CSF clone accounted for a larger percentage of TCRs than in controls.

From the germline V gene (reference sequence), CDR1 is SSHAT and CDR2 is FNYEAQ. The CDR3 has 13 amino acids, counting the end cysteine and phenylalanine. No DNA was logged. Patients with Parkinson's disease were included as a neurodegenerative disease comparison group, since earlier reports had described antigen-specific T cells in the blood of Parkinson's disease patients. None of the participants had acute infectious disease, and every participant was in good physical condition. Neurodegeneration in patients was confirmed with biomarkers including neurofilament, amyloid-beta and tau. A live/dead marker was used to sort live CSF cells for droplet-based sequencing. CSF was obtained by lumbar puncture, and immune cells were pelleted by centrifugation at 300g. Each CSF sample was examined for red blood cells, and any sample with blood contamination was excluded. CSF cells were cryopreserved in freezing medium, frozen overnight at -80 °C, and then stored in liquid nitrogen. Before analysis, CSF samples had been stored for less than seven months.

Receptors were amplified or captured by 10x single-cell sequencing. 10X Genomics single-cell V(D)J and 5' gene-expression libraries were used to profile CSF cells. CSF single-cell TCR libraries were sequenced on an Illumina NextSeq550. Turning to the authors' computational methods: V(D)J reads were aligned to the vdj-GRCh38 alts ensemble 2.0.0 reference and processed with the Cell Ranger vdj pipeline. Clonotypes were defined as cell barcodes sharing the same set of productive CDR3 nucleotide sequences. To link clonality with transcriptional profiles, clonotype information was added to the Seurat v3.0 gene-expression metadata. Exclusion was applied to CSF cells with more than 1,800 genes, more than 7,500 UMIs or more than 10% mitochondrial reads. To identify TCRs with known antigen specificity, CDR3-beta sequences were compared against VDJdb. The network analysis of clone sharing was performed with the R package qgraph and was limited to TCRs that had complete alpha and beta chains. Reprocessed by TCRdb, the reads give a single entry per CDR3 protein sequence, without DNA. TCRdb's processing, not the study's, gives the V and J calls here. The table kept for this sample lists 800 or so distinct CDR3 sequences. Less than 20% of the sample is held by the ten biggest clonotypes.

To note about this clonotype: There is no known antigen for this receptor.

The sequenced sample was cerebrospinal fluid. This chain is built from TRBV7-7 and TRBJ2-7; the D call of TRBD2 rests on TCRdb alone, since no DNA is present to check it. The receptor comes from a human donor with Parkinson's disease. The CDR3 here reads CASSLNLVGEQYF. Beyond the CDR3, the reference TRBV7-7 and TRBJ2-7 genes provide the residues; the full variable domain reads: GAGVSQSPRYKVTKRGQDVTLRCDPISSHATLYWYQQALGQGPEFLTYFNYEAQPDKSGLPSDRFSAERPEGSISTLTIQRTEQRDSAMYRCASSLNLVGEQYFGPGTRLTVT.